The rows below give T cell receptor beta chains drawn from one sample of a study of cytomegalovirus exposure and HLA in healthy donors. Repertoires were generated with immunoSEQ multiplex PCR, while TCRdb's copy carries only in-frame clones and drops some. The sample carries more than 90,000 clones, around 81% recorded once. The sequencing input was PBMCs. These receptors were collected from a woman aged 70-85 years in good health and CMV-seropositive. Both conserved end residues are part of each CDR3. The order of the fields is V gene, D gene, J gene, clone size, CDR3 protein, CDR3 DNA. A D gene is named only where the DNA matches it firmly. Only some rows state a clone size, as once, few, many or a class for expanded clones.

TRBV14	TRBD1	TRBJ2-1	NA	CASSPDRGNEQFF	TGTGCCAGCAGCCCGGACAGGGGCAATGAGCAGTTCTTC
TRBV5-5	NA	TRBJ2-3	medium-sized	CASSLEGGGDTQYF	TGTGCCAGCAGCTTGGAGGGTGGGGGCGATACGCAGTATTTT
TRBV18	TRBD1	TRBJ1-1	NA	CASSRVPGQTNTEAFF	TGTGCCAGCTCACGAGTCCCGGGACAGACGAACACTGAAGCTTTCTTT
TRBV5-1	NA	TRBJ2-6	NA	CASSRTAGANVLTF	TGCGCCAGCAGTAGGACAGCTGGGGCCAACGTCCTGACTTTC
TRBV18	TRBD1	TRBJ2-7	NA	CASSGRGREQYF	TGTGCCAGCTCAGGCAGGGGGCGCGAGCAGTACTTC
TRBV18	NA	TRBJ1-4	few	CASSPPVGLQAKLFF	TGTGCCAGCTCACCACCGGTGGGACTTCAGGCAAAACTGTTTTTT
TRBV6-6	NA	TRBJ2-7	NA	CASIGGVSYEQYF	TGTGCCAGCATAGGGGGAGTGTCCTACGAGCAGTACTTC
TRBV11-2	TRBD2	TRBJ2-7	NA	CASSLAGQLAYEQYF	TGTGCCAGCAGCCTAGCGGGACAGCTAGCCTACGAGCAGTACTTC
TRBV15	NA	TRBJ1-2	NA	CATSSSRAANYGYTF	TGTGCCACCAGCAGCTCGCGGGCAGCTAACTATGGCTACACCTTC
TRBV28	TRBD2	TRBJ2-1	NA	CASSFSGGPISYNEQFF	TGTGCCAGCAGTTTCTCGGGAGGGCCGATCTCCTACAATGAGCAGTTCTTC